A single T cell receptor beta chain is shown here with its context. Its antigen remains unidentified. These data come from a study of neoadjuvant anti-PD-1 for oral cavity cancer. Study as a whole: Most patients had three to four biweekly doses of 3 mg/kg nivolumab before resection. Patients without progression received a fourth nivolumab dose around day 43, then surgical resection on days 50-56. Overall study findings and caveats: Non-responders to neoadjuvant nivolumab had significantly more clonal PBMC T cells than responders.

The CDR3 contains 9 residues. V lost 7 bases and J lost 10, with 7 bases in between. Time point indicated: after neoadjuvant nivolumab, at surgical resection. TCRdb's table, derived via immunoSEQ multiplex PCR, lists solely in-frame clones and lacks some. The repertoire holds 68,000 or so clones, with roughly 84% as singletons. This receptor was identified in a person aged 40 to 85 with oral cavity squamous cell carcinoma. The material sequenced was PBMCs, taken after nivolumab (anti-PD-1) treatment. The chain is built from TRBV6-7 and TRBJ2-5, with unresolved D. TRBV6-7 is marked as an open reading frame, function uncertain. The CDR3 protein is CASKGSQYF. CDR3 bases: TGTGCCAGCAAAGGAAGCCAGTACTTC.